These 23 T cell receptor beta chains were all obtained from the same sample, sequenced in a study of human T cells and chemical hapten exposure. MiXCR, applied by TCRdb to the RACE reads, yields one record per CDR3 protein. Among approximately 43,000 distinct CDR3 sequences listed, over 3.5% were seen once. Time point specified: patch test 1, 2 weeks after DPC sensitization. Regarding treatment: therapeutic diphenylcyclopropenone sensitization with weekly scalp DPC. The study extracted total RNA from unfractionated whole blood. Here the sequenced sample was whole blood, taken in connection with sensitization to the hapten diphenylcyclopropenone (DPC). The receptor source for this set is a man between 50 and 59 years old with alopecia areata. Some clones in this sample may be carry-over from other donors' samples.

There are many counts of this clonotype. The V gene is TRBV18, the J gene TRBJ2-7; 7 nucleotides agree with TRBD1. The length of the CDR3 is 14 residues. Germline V gene sequence: CDR1 KGHSH, CDR2 LQKENI. J lost 2 bases, V lost 3 bases, and 4 bases had no gene match. In DNA, the CDR3 is TGTGCCAGCTCACCCCTGACAGGGACCTACGAGCAGTACTTC. Translation gives CASSPLTGTYEQYF.

There are many counts of this clonotype. The V gene is TRBV5-6, the J gene TRBJ2-4; D is unclear. Trimming left V 1 base short and J 4 bases short, with 15 bases between. CDR1 is SGHDT and CDR2 is YYEEEE in the germline V gene. This CDR3 is 16 amino acids long. CDR3 region: CASSLCGPLGKNIQYF. The CDR3 bases are TGTGCCAGCAGCTTGTGCGGCCCCTTAGGGAAAAACATTCAGTACTTC.

This clonotype was recorded at least ten times. The rearrangement links TRBV29-1 to TRBJ2-7; perhaps TRBD2 as D (6 bases). Looked up from germline, CDR1 is SQVTM and CDR2 is ANQGSEA. The ends were cut back, 6 bases at V and 0 bases at J, with 9 bases in the middle. This CDR3 has 12 amino acids. DNA for the CDR3: TGCAGCGTGGGGAGGTACTCCTACGAGCAGTACTTC. This sequence encodes CSVGRYSYEQYF.

J is TRBJ1-5 and V is TRBV7-2; D gene unclear. The CDR3 length is 15 residues. CDR1 and CDR2 (germline): SGHTA, FQGNSA. The ends were cut back, 2 bases at V and 7 bases at J, with 15 bases in the middle. For the CDR3, the DNA is TGTGCCAGCAGCTTAACATATTCCGGGCCACAGCCCCAGCATTTT. It yields the protein CASSLTYSGPQPQHF. The complete variable domain, with remaining parts taken from reference TRBV7-2 and TRBJ1-5, reads GAGVSQSPSNKVTEKGKDVELRCDPISGHTALYWYRQSLGQGLEFLIYFQGNSAPDKSGLPSDRFSAERTGGSVSTLTIQRTQQEDSAVYLCASSLTYSGPQPQHFGDGTRLSIL.

This clonotype was seen repeatedly, ten times or more. The DNA of the CDR3 is TGTGCCAGCAGTTACTCTTCGGACAGGGGCTATAATTCACCCCTCCACTTT. It yields the protein CASSYSSDRGYNSPLHF. This sequence joins TRBV6-6 and TRBJ1-6; 9 bases align to TRBD1. The CDR3 is 17 residues long. The germline V gene has CDR1 MNHNY and CDR2 SVGAGI (reference sequence). After removal of 0 bases from V and 3 bases from J, the junction contained 3 bases not matched to a gene.

This clonotype has at least ten counts. V is TRBV12-3 or TRBV12-4 and J is TRBJ2-7; D uncertain. The CDR3 loop spans 13 amino acids. V gave up 2 bases and J gave up 4 bases, with 9 bases separating them. DNA of the CDR3: TGTGCCAGCAGTTTAATACAGACATACGAGCAGTACTTC. Amino acids: CASSLIQTYEQYF.

As concerns this clonotype: A much larger clone lies one base from this, so it may be a read error. Given the absence of the conserved phenylalanine or tryptophan at the CDR3 end, a read error is likely. This chain's CDR3 is CSARPPQSSYEQYL. The CDR3, as DNA: TGCAGTGCTAGACCTCCCCAAAGCTCCTACGAGCAGTACCTC. The chain links TRBV20-1 to TRBJ2-7; D gene uncertain. This CDR3 is 14 amino acids long. In germline, CDR1 is DFQATT, CDR2 SNEGSKA (reference sequence). V dropped 2 bases and J dropped 0 bases, with 11 bases sitting between them.

There are many counts of this clonotype. The chain employs TRBV7-2 and TRBJ2-7; D possibly corresponds to TRBD2 (7 bases). Trimming removed 1 base from V and 2 bases from J, with 21 bases in between. CDR1 and CDR2 (germline): SGHTA, FQGNSA. The CDR3 is 18 amino acids. CDR3 DNA: TGTGCCAGCAGCTTAGTAGGGGGGGGACGGGGGAGTGCCTACGAGCAGTACTTC. Translating gives CASSLVGGGRGSAYEQYF.

This clonotype was observed at least ten times. This chain connects TRBV5-4 to TRBJ1-2, with a tentative D call TRBD1 (6 bases). V was cut by 2 bases and J by 4 bases, with 18 bases left in between. Germline assignment: CDR1 SGHNT and CDR2 YYREEE (reference sequence). CDR3 length equals 16 residues. As DNA, the CDR3 is TGTGCCAGCAGCTTAGGCAGGGGCCTTGTCGCCTATGGCTACACCTTC. Protein sequence: CASSLGRGLVAYGYTF.

This clonotype was detected ten times or more. The gene calls are TRBV5-5 and TRBJ1-4; D perhaps matches TRBD1 (5 bases). Germline loops: CDR1 SGHKS, CDR2 YYEKEE (reference sequence). Trimming pared 0 bases from V and 8 bases from J, leaving 17 bases between. CDR3 length: 16 amino acids. CDR3 DNA sequence: TGTGCCAGCAGCTTGGATGGAGACAGCCGGAACGAAAAACTGTTTTTT. This gives the protein CASSLDGDSRNEKLFF.

This clonotype appeared many times. The chain employs TRBV7-2 and TRBJ2-1, with D tentatively TRBD1 or TRBD2 (5 bases each). The germline V gene encodes CDR1 SGHTA and CDR2 FQGNSA. V was pared by 1 base and J by 5 bases, with 12 bases between. CDR3 length: 15 amino acids. The CDR3, as DNA: TGTGCCAGCAGCTTAGACCGGGGCGCAAACAATGAGCAGTTCTTC. Protein: CASSLDRGANNEQFF.

This CDR3 is CASSRQGRGNTEAFF. The CDR3 DNA follows: TGTGCCAGTAGTCGACAGGGTCGCGGTAACACTGAAGCTTTCTTT. The gene calls are TRBV19 and TRBJ1-1; TRBD1 matches 7 bases. The germline V gene encodes CDR1 LNHDA and CDR2 SQIVND (reference sequence). Trimming cost V 5 bases and J 2 bases; bases outside gene matches: 8. The CDR3 consists of 15 residues.

This clonotype was seen ten or more times. V and J are TRBV11-2 and TRBJ2-3, with 8 bases matching TRBD2. Germline assignment: CDR1 SGHAT and CDR2 FQNNGV. Unmatched junction bases numbered 9, after V lost 4 bases and J lost 3 bases. This CDR3 spans 16 amino acids. The CDR3 DNA reads TGTGCCAGCAGCTCCCAAGCGGGAGCGGGTACAGATACGCAGTATTTT. Its protein is CASSSQAGAGTDTQYF.

This clonotype was observed a handful of times. The chain is built from TRBV30 and TRBJ2-7, with 10 nucleotides matching TRBD2. The junction had 3 bases not matched to a gene; V was cut back by 0 bases and J by 4 bases. Looked up from germline, CDR1 is GTSNPN and CDR2 is SVGIG (reference sequence). The CDR3 sequence is 14 residues long. This CDR3 reads CAWSVAGGGYEQYF. DNA for the CDR3: TGTGCCTGGAGTGTAGCGGGAGGGGGGTACGAGCAGTACTTC.

This clonotype has at least ten counts. The V call is TRBV2, the J call TRBJ2-5; D may match TRBD1 or TRBD2 (5 bases each). The CDR3 consists of 15 residues. V gave up 6 bases and J gave up 2 bases, with 16 bases separating them. From germline, CDR1 is SNHLY and CDR2 FYNNEI. The CDR3: CASRSRDVRQETQYF. The CDR3 region has the DNA TGTGCCAGCAGGTCCCGGGACGTTCGACAAGAGACCCAGTACTTC.

The sample holds a few counts of this clonotype. The CDR3 loop reads CASSYHSFDRLGDYGYTF. In DNA form, the CDR3 reads TGTGCCAGCAGTTACCATTCATTCGACAGGCTCGGGGACTATGGCTACACCTTC. The chain links TRBV6-5 to TRBJ1-2; D is perhaps TRBD1 (6 bases). The V end lost 2 bases, the J end lost 3 bases, and 22 bases lay between the germline ends. The CDR3 runs to 18 residues. The germline V gene encodes CDR1 MNHEY and CDR2 SVGAGI.

This clonotype was detected many times. CDR3 nucleotides: TGCAGTGCTAGGCGAGGACTAGCGGGAGGGGACAATGAGCAGTTCTTC. Amino acid sequence: CSARRGLAGGDNEQFF. V usage is TRBV20-1 and J usage is TRBJ2-1; 15 nucleotides match TRBD2. With 3 bases clipped from V and 5 bases from J, the junction kept 5 bases outside the gene matches. The CDR3 covers 16 residues. The germline gives CDR1 DFQATT, CDR2 SNEGSKA (reference sequence).

This clonotype was counted at least ten times. The V gene is TRBV7-2, the J gene TRBJ2-7; D call uncertain. Germline assignment: CDR1 SGHTA and CDR2 FQGNSA. V was shortened by 1 base and J by 0 bases, with 7 bases between the two germline ends. This CDR3 is 14 amino acids long. This CDR3 is CASSLVASSYEQYF. DNA for the CDR3: TGTGCCAGCAGCTTAGTCGCAAGCTCCTACGAGCAGTACTTC.

This clonotype was seen at least ten times. CDR3 in DNA: TGTGCCAGCAGTACAGGACAGGGGCGTTTTTCGTTCTTC. It yields the protein CASSTGQGRFSFF. The V and J genes are TRBV28 and TRBJ2-1; TRBD1 matches 9 bases. After removal of 5 bases from V and 15 bases from J, the junction contained 11 bases not matched to a gene. Per the germline V gene, CDR1 is MDHEN and CDR2 is SYDVKM. The CDR3 has 13 residues.

This clonotype showed up many times. V is TRBV9 and J is TRBJ2-5; 8 bases are shared with TRBD1. The CDR3 contains 15 residues. The trim removed 3 bases at V and 5 bases at J, leaving 9 bases unmatched. The germline CDR1 and CDR2 sequences are SGDLS and YYNGEE. In DNA form, the CDR3 reads TGTGCCAGCAGCGCCACTGACAGGGGAGGTGAGACCCAGTACTTC. It is translated as CASSATDRGGETQYF.

This clonotype was seen only a few times. The chain has TRBV19 and TRBJ1-2; weak D call: TRBD1 (5 bases). Deletions cut 7 bases from V and 5 bases from J, with 11 bases between. The CDR3 totals 12 residues. Per the germline V gene, CDR1 is LNHDA and CDR2 is SQIVND (reference sequence). CDR3 loop: CASKGQSYGYTF. Here the CDR3 DNA reads TGTGCCAGTAAGGGGCAGTCTTATGGCTACACCTTC.

In its sample, this clonotype was seen many times. V and J are TRBV12-3 or TRBV12-4 and TRBJ2-2; D may be TRBD1 (5 bases). V lost 1 base and J 1 base, leaving 10 bases between the germline ends. CDR3 size: 16 residues. Here the CDR3 reads CASSLGKGKNTGELFF. In nucleotides, the CDR3 is TGTGCCAGCAGTTTAGGGAAGGGGAAGAACACCGGGGAGCTGTTTTTT.

The rearrangement joins TRBV7-2 to TRBJ2-2; D may match TRBD1 or TRBD2 (6 bases each). Trimming stripped 2 bases from V and 4 bases from J, with 11 bases between. CDR3 length equals 15 residues. Germline CDR1 SGHTA, CDR2 FQGNSA. CDR3 in DNA: TGTGCCAGCAGCTTAAAGGGGGGTAGCACCGGGGAGCTGTTTTTT. Amino acid sequence: CASSLKGGSTGELFF.